The rows below give T cell receptor beta chains drawn from one sample of a study of OX40 agonist ivuxolimab in advanced cancers. The assay was immunoSEQ multiplex PCR, and TCRdb's table has in-frame clones only and misses some. The table lists about 40,000 clones, approximately 90% of them singletons, with approximately 13% in the top ten. Sequencing was performed on CD4+ or CD8+ T cells sorted from blood, taken in a trial of the OX40 agonist ivuxolimab. These receptors came from an adult with an advanced solid tumor such as melanoma, head and neck, liver or kidney cancer. The CDR3 runs from the conserved cysteine through the conserved F or W. The order of the fields is CDR3 protein, CDR3 DNA, V gene, clone size, J gene, D gene. A D gene is named only where the DNA matches it firmly. Only part of the rows carry a size: once, few, many, or a class if the clone is expanded.

CDR3 protein: CAISQLGGTYEAFF; CDR3 DNA: TGTGCCATCAGTCAATTGGGGGGTACCTATGAAGCTTTCTTT; V gene: TRBV10-3; clone size: -; J gene: TRBJ1-1; D gene: -
CDR3 protein: CASSLGSGGRGYTF; CDR3 DNA: TGTGCCAGCAGTTTAGGGTCAGGGGGTCGTGGCTACACCTTC; V gene: TRBV27; clone size: -; J gene: TRBJ1-2; D gene: TRBD1
CDR3 protein: CAWSVSGGTEAFF; CDR3 DNA: TGTGCCTGGAGTGTATCCGGGGGGACTGAAGCTTTCTTT; V gene: TRBV30; clone size: -; J gene: TRBJ1-1; D gene: -
CDR3 protein: CASSIVAYTREQYF; CDR3 DNA: TGTGCCAGTAGTATAGTGGCCTACACGCGCGAGCAGTACTTC; V gene: TRBV19; clone size: -; J gene: TRBJ2-7; D gene: -
CDR3 protein: CASSPSGWIYEQYF; CDR3 DNA: TGTGCCAGCAGCCCCTCTGGGTGGATATACGAGCAGTACTTC; V gene: TRBV7-9; clone size: -; J gene: TRBJ2-7; D gene: -
CDR3 protein: CSVGGGRSYTF; CDR3 DNA: TGCAGCGTTGGGGGAGGTCGTTCCTACACCTTC; V gene: TRBV29-1; clone size: -; J gene: TRBJ1-2; D gene: -
CDR3 protein: CASSEAGGDGYTF; CDR3 DNA: TGTGCCAGCAGTGAGGCGGGCGGCGATGGCTACACCTTC; V gene: TRBV6-5; clone size: -; J gene: TRBJ1-2; D gene: -
CDR3 protein: CASSIARETQYF; CDR3 DNA: TGTGCCAGCAGCATTGCGCGGGAGACCCAGTACTTC; V gene: TRBV13; clone size: -; J gene: TRBJ2-5; D gene: -
CDR3 protein: CATHPARGASNQPQHF; CDR3 DNA: TGCGCCACCCACCCGGCCAGGGGCGCGAGCAATCAGCCCCAGCATTTT; V gene: TRBV10-1; clone size: -; J gene: TRBJ1-5; D gene: -
CDR3 protein: CSVEDGRAGEKLFF; CDR3 DNA: TGCAGCGTTGAAGATGGCAGGGCCGGGGAAAAACTGTTTTTT; V gene: TRBV29-1; clone size: -; J gene: TRBJ1-4; D gene: -
CDR3 protein: CASTFGTGRYEQYF; CDR3 DNA: TGTGCCAGCACCTTCGGGACAGGGAGATACGAGCAGTACTTC; V gene: TRBV6-1; clone size: -; J gene: TRBJ2-7; D gene: TRBD1
CDR3 protein: CASSPLRGGQAEAFF; CDR3 DNA: TGTGCCAGCTCACCACTTAGGGGCGGGCAGGCTGAAGCTTTCTTT; V gene: TRBV18; clone size: -; J gene: TRBJ1-1; D gene: -
CDR3 protein: CASSYSIRQGHGYTF; CDR3 DNA: TGTGCCAGCAGTTACTCGATCCGACAGGGACATGGCTACACCTTC; V gene: TRBV6-5; clone size: -; J gene: TRBJ1-2; D gene: TRBD1
CDR3 protein: CASSESRGRQPQHF; CDR3 DNA: TGCGCCAGCAGTGAGTCTAGGGGACGCCAGCCCCAGCATTTT; V gene: TRBV10-2; clone size: -; J gene: TRBJ1-5; D gene: -
CDR3 protein: CASSFLKGETQYF; CDR3 DNA: TGTGCCAGCAGCTTCCTAAAGGGGGAGACCCAGTACTTC; V gene: TRBV11-1; clone size: -; J gene: TRBJ2-5; D gene: -
CDR3 protein: CASSLAVTGGDGYTF; CDR3 DNA: TGTGCCAGCAGCTTAGCGGTTACAGGGGGCGATGGCTACACCTTC; V gene: TRBV7-8; clone size: -; J gene: TRBJ1-2; D gene: TRBD1
CDR3 protein: CASSLRDIDNQPQHF; CDR3 DNA: TGTGCCAGCAGCTTAAGGGATATTGACAATCAGCCCCAGCATTTT; V gene: TRBV7-2; clone size: -; J gene: TRBJ1-5; D gene: -
CDR3 protein: CASSPRDNYEQYF; CDR3 DNA: TGTGCCAGCAGCCCTCGTGACAACTACGAGCAGTACTTC; V gene: TRBV6-5; clone size: -; J gene: TRBJ2-7; D gene: -
CDR3 protein: CASSSRSITEQFF; CDR3 DNA: TGTGCCAGCAGTTCGCGCAGTATTACTGAGCAGTTCTTC; V gene: TRBV6-6; clone size: -; J gene: TRBJ2-1; D gene: -
CDR3 protein: CASLDPGNTEAFF; CDR3 DNA: TGTGCCAGCCTCGATCCCGGGAACACTGAAGCTTTCTTT; V gene: TRBV6-6; clone size: -; J gene: TRBJ1-1; D gene: -
CDR3 protein: CASSQPTGPNTGELFF; CDR3 DNA: TGCGCCAGCAGCCAACCTACGGGACCTAACACCGGGGAGCTGTTTTTT; V gene: TRBV4-1; clone size: -; J gene: TRBJ2-2; D gene: -
CDR3 protein: CASSLAAANTEAFF; CDR3 DNA: TGCGCCAGCAGCTTGGCAGCGGCGAACACTGAAGCTTTCTTT; V gene: TRBV5-1; clone size: -; J gene: TRBJ1-1; D gene: -
CDR3 protein: CASSLRRGPYEQYF; CDR3 DNA: TGTGCCAGCAGCCTGCGGCGGGGCCCCTACGAGCAGTACTTC; V gene: TRBV11-2; clone size: -; J gene: TRBJ2-7; D gene: -
CDR3 protein: CASSPAGQGPTYEQYF; CDR3 DNA: TGTGCCAGCAGCCCTGCTGGGCAGGGGCCTACCTACGAGCAGTACTTC; V gene: TRBV13; clone size: -; J gene: TRBJ2-7; D gene: -
CDR3 protein: CASSPRLGPEQYF; CDR3 DNA: TGTGCCAGCAGCCCCCGGTTGGGTCCCGAGCAGTACTTC; V gene: TRBV5-8; clone size: once; J gene: TRBJ2-7; D gene: -
CDR3 protein: CASSRQGSTEAFF; CDR3 DNA: TGTGCCAGCAGCCGACAGGGGAGCACTGAAGCTTTCTTT; V gene: TRBV14; clone size: once; J gene: TRBJ1-1; D gene: TRBD1
CDR3 protein: CASSIRAGDHYEQYF; CDR3 DNA: TGCGCCAGCAGCATACGAGCGGGAGATCACTACGAGCAGTACTTC; V gene: TRBV5-1; clone size: -; J gene: TRBJ2-7; D gene: TRBD2
CDR3 protein: CASSLGDDTYEQYF; CDR3 DNA: TGCGCCAGCAGCTTGGGGGACGACACCTACGAGCAGTACTTC; V gene: TRBV5-1; clone size: -; J gene: TRBJ2-7; D gene: -
CDR3 protein: CASSYTGSGNTIYF; CDR3 DNA: TGTGCCAGCAGTTATACAGGGTCTGGAAACACCATATATTTT; V gene: TRBV28; clone size: -; J gene: TRBJ1-3; D gene: -
CDR3 protein: CASSYLGSQETQYF; CDR3 DNA: TGTGCCAGCAGTTACTTGGGTTCCCAAGAGACCCAGTACTTC; V gene: TRBV6-5; clone size: few; J gene: TRBJ2-5; D gene: -
CDR3 protein: CASSLSPGTGGSYNEQFF; CDR3 DNA: TGTGCCAGCAGTTTATCCCCCGGGACAGGGGGCTCCTACAATGAGCAGTTCTTC; V gene: TRBV27; clone size: -; J gene: TRBJ2-1; D gene: TRBD1
CDR3 protein: CASSLVELREQYF; CDR3 DNA: TGTGCCAGCAGCTTAGTGGAGCTACGCGAGCAGTACTTC; V gene: TRBV7-9; clone size: -; J gene: TRBJ2-7; D gene: -
CDR3 protein: CASSEITDTQYF; CDR3 DNA: TGTGCCAGCAGTGAAATCACAGATACGCAGTATTTT; V gene: TRBV6-1; clone size: once; J gene: TRBJ2-3; D gene: -
CDR3 protein: CASSLHGTEAFF; CDR3 DNA: TGTGCCAGCAGTTTGCATGGGACTGAAGCTTTCTTT; V gene: TRBV28; clone size: -; J gene: TRBJ1-1; D gene: -
CDR3 protein: CASSLDGRGRADYGYTF; CDR3 DNA: TGCGCCAGCAGCTTGGACGGACGTGGGCGTGCAGACTATGGCTACACCTTC; V gene: TRBV5-1; clone size: medium-sized; J gene: TRBJ1-2; D gene: -
CDR3 protein: CASSSYRGGEKLFF; CDR3 DNA: TGTGCCAGCAGCTCTTATCGGGGCGGCGAAAAACTGTTTTTT; V gene: TRBV5-4; clone size: -; J gene: TRBJ1-4; D gene: -
CDR3 protein: CASSPTPYPGERETNIQYF; CDR3 DNA: TGTGCCAGCAGCCCCACTCCATATCCGGGAGAGAGGGAAACAAACATTCAGTACTTC; V gene: TRBV11-2; clone size: -; J gene: TRBJ2-4; D gene: -
CDR3 protein: CASSLDDQPQHF; CDR3 DNA: TGTGCCAGCAGCTTGGACGACCAGCCCCAGCATTTT; V gene: TRBV5-6; clone size: few; J gene: TRBJ1-5; D gene: -
CDR3 protein: CASSLGPGGGRGNEQFF; CDR3 DNA: TGCGCCAGCAGCTTGGGCCCTGGCGGGGGGCGTGGAAATGAGCAGTTCTTC; V gene: TRBV5-1; clone size: -; J gene: TRBJ2-1; D gene: TRBD2
CDR3 protein: CASIRNTEAFF; CDR3 DNA: TGTGCCAGCATTAGGAACACTGAAGCTTTCTTT; V gene: TRBV6-1; clone size: once; J gene: TRBJ1-1; D gene: -
CDR3 protein: CASSPLTGVSSYEQYF; CDR3 DNA: TGCGCCAGCAGCCCCTTGACAGGAGTTAGCTCCTACGAGCAGTACTTC; V gene: TRBV5-1; clone size: once; J gene: TRBJ2-7; D gene: -
CDR3 protein: CASSLVPFPGAFF; CDR3 DNA: TGTGCCAGCAGCTTAGTTCCCTTCCCTGGAGCTTTCTTT; V gene: TRBV7-9; clone size: -; J gene: TRBJ1-1; D gene: -
CDR3 protein: CASSPGTNYYEQYF; CDR3 DNA: TGTGCCAGCAGCCCGGGGACTAACTACTACGAGCAGTACTTC; V gene: TRBV13; clone size: -; J gene: TRBJ2-7; D gene: TRBD2
CDR3 protein: CASSLGGFPYEQYF; CDR3 DNA: TGTGCCAGCAGCTTAGGGGGGTTTCCCTACGAGCAGTACTTC; V gene: TRBV7-6; clone size: -; J gene: TRBJ2-7; D gene: -
CDR3 protein: CASSQDSGRWDTQYF; CDR3 DNA: TGCGCCAGCAGCCAAGATAGCGGGAGGTGGGATACGCAGTATTTT; V gene: TRBV4-1; clone size: -; J gene: TRBJ2-3; D gene: TRBD2
CDR3 protein: CASSPKGPSYEQYF; CDR3 DNA: TGCGCCAGCAGCCCAAAAGGGCCTTCCTACGAGCAGTACTTC; V gene: TRBV5-1; clone size: -; J gene: TRBJ2-7; D gene: -
CDR3 protein: CASSLFGPRYGYTF; CDR3 DNA: TGTGCCAGCAGCTTATTTGGTCCGAGGTATGGCTACACCTTC; V gene: TRBV11-2; clone size: -; J gene: TRBJ1-2; D gene: -
CDR3 protein: CASRTQGPLHF; CDR3 DNA: TGTGCCAGTAGGACCCAGGGACCCCTCCACTTT; V gene: TRBV6-6; clone size: few; J gene: TRBJ1-6; D gene: -
CDR3 protein: CASSIGLKNIQYF; CDR3 DNA: TGTGCCAGTAGTATCGGCTTGAAAAACATTCAGTACTTC; V gene: TRBV19; clone size: -; J gene: TRBJ2-4; D gene: -
CDR3 protein: CASSEEAEQFF; CDR3 DNA: TGTGCCAGCAGTGAGGAGGCGGAGCAGTTCTTC; V gene: TRBV2; clone size: -; J gene: TRBJ2-1; D gene: -
CDR3 protein: CATSRDLSEQGNTEAFF; CDR3 DNA: TGTGCCACCAGCAGAGATCTTAGTGAACAGGGGAACACTGAAGCTTTCTTT; V gene: TRBV15; clone size: -; J gene: TRBJ1-1; D gene: -
CDR3 protein: CSATVNEQFF; CDR3 DNA: TGCAGCGCCACAGTCAATGAGCAGTTCTTC; V gene: TRBV29-1; clone size: -; J gene: TRBJ2-1; D gene: -
CDR3 protein: CASSEYVENEAFF; CDR3 DNA: TGTGCCAGCAGTGAATATGTCGAAAATGAAGCTTTCTTT; V gene: TRBV25-1; clone size: -; J gene: TRBJ1-1; D gene: -
CDR3 protein: CSSTGTTFYQETQYF; CDR3 DNA: TGCAGCAGTACCGGGACTACGTTCTACCAAGAGACCCAGTACTTC; V gene: TRBV29-1; clone size: -; J gene: TRBJ2-5; D gene: TRBD2